Below, 10 T cell receptor beta chains from the same sample are listed, as sequenced in a study of shared clonotypes between healthy human individuals. Sequencing was performed with immunoSEQ multiplex PCR; in TCRdb, only in-frame clones are kept and a portion is missing. The table includes 2 million to 2.5 million clones, more than 80% detected once. Specimen: naive CD4+ T cells from PBMCs. Indicated subset: CD45RA+ positively selected. Receptor source: a young man in good health. Some clones in this sample may be carry-over from other donors' samples.

Worth noting for this clone: In the same sample, other DNA sequences code for this CDR3. The chain is built from TRBV5-1 and TRBJ1-5; TRBD1 agrees at 8 bases. The trim removed 4 bases at V and 5 bases at J, leaving 5 bases unmatched. In germline, CDR1 is SGHRS, CDR2 YFSETQ. The CDR3 is made up of 14 amino acids. The CDR3 sequence: CASSATGGDQPQHF. DNA of the CDR3: TGCGCCAGCAGCGCTACAGGGGGGGATCAGCCCCAGCATTTT. Supplemented by reference TRBV5-1 and TRBJ1-5, the full variable domain reads KAGVTQTPRYLIKTRGQQVTLSCSPISGHRSVSWYQQTPGQGLQFLFEYFSETQRNKGNFPGRFSGRQFSNSRSEMNVSTLELGDSALYLCASSATGGDQPQHFGDGTRLSIL.

The V gene is TRBV7-2, the J gene TRBJ2-1, with D perhaps TRBD2 (6 bases). Germline assignment: CDR1 SGHTA and CDR2 FQGNSA. V lost 4 bases to trimming and J lost 9 bases, with 13 bases between them. The CDR3 runs to 13 residues. The CDR3 reads CASSSLALGEQFF. CDR3 nucleotides: TGTGCCAGCAGCTCACTAGCCCTTGGTGAGCAGTTCTTC.

This chain joins TRBV19 and TRBJ2-3; D ambiguous. Between the trimmed V and J ends, which lost 2 bases and 1 base, there was a span of 16 bases. The CDR3 spans 17 residues. The germline CDR1 and CDR2 sequences are LNHDA and SQIVND (reference sequence). DNA for the CDR3: TGTGCCAGTAGTATACGACCCGGCGGTCTCGGCACAGATACGCAGTATTTT. Its translation: CASSIRPGGLGTDTQYF. Complete variable domain (other parts from reference TRBV19 and TRBJ2-3): DGGITQSPKYLFRKEGQNVTLSCEQNLNHDAMYWYRQDPGQGLRLIYYSQIVNDFQKGDIAEGYSVSREKKESFPLTVTSAQKNPTAFYLCASSIRPGGLGTDTQYFGPGTRLTVL.

This chain connects TRBV5-1 to TRBJ1-4; D is uncertain. The length of the CDR3 is 13 residues. With 4 bases removed from V and 3 bases from J, the gap between germline ends came to 7 bases. Germline loops: CDR1 SGHRS, CDR2 YFSETQ. CDR3 in amino acids: CASSVRPNEKLFF. The DNA for the CDR3 is TGCGCCAGCAGCGTTCGCCCTAATGAAAAACTGTTTTTT.

The rearrangement joins TRBV7-9 to TRBJ2-5; TRBD1 matches at 10 bases. Germline V gene lookup returns CDR1 SEHNR and CDR2 FQNEAQ (reference sequence). V lost 3 bases and J lost 9; bases outside the gene matches: 16. The length of the CDR3 is 17 residues. The CDR3 bases are TGTGCCAGCAGCTTTCGACGACAGGGGGCTAACCTGGGGGCCCAGTACTTC. Protein sequence: CASSFRRQGANLGAQYF.

Details on this clone: Other nucleotide sequences in the sample specify the same CDR3. This rearrangement joins TRBV4-1 to TRBJ1-1; D not resolved. In germline, CDR1 is MGHRA, CDR2 YSYEKL. CDR3 length: 14 residues. V shed 0 bases and J shed 1 base, with 6 bases lying between them. CDR3 sequence (DNA): TGCGCCAGCAGCCAAGAAAGTAGGAACACTGAAGCTTTCTTT. Its protein is CASSQESRNTEAFF.

This rearrangement joins TRBV2 to TRBJ2-1; a possible D gene is TRBD2 (5 bases). The CDR3 runs 11 residues. V was cut by 8 bases and J by 6 bases, with 8 bases left in between. CDR1 is SNHLY, CDR2 FYNNEI, per germline. In DNA, the CDR3 is TGTGCCAGCGGGAGTTTCAATGAGCAGTTCTTC. This sequence encodes CASGSFNEQFF.

The chain recombines TRBV5-6 with TRBJ1-1, with TRBD1 matching over 9 bases. The CDR3 spans 15 residues. V lost 4 bases to trimming and J lost 4 bases; unmatched junction nucleotides: 8. Germline V gives CDR1 SGHDT, CDR2 YYEEEE. The CDR3 DNA is TGTGCCAGCAGCCTAGGACAGGGGAGACTCACTGAAGCTTTCTTT. Translating it yields CASSLGQGRLTEAFF.

This chain connects TRBV2 to TRBJ1-2, with unresolved D. V was shortened by 4 bases and J by 1 base, with 10 bases between the two germline ends. The CDR3 is 14 residues long. Germline values: CDR1 SNHLY, CDR2 FYNNEI. DNA of the CDR3: TGTGCCAGCAGTGTCGAGGCCTTTAACTATGGCTACACCTTC. Translating gives CASSVEAFNYGYTF.

The chain links TRBV29-1 to TRBJ1-2, with D hard to call. The CDR3 sequence is 10 residues long. Germline CDR1 is SQVTM and CDR2 is ANQGSEA. Trimming took 7 bases from V and 8 from J, leaving 11 bases between them. The CDR3 reads CSAWGTGYTF. The CDR3 DNA follows: TGCAGCGCCTGGGGTACAGGCTACACCTTC.